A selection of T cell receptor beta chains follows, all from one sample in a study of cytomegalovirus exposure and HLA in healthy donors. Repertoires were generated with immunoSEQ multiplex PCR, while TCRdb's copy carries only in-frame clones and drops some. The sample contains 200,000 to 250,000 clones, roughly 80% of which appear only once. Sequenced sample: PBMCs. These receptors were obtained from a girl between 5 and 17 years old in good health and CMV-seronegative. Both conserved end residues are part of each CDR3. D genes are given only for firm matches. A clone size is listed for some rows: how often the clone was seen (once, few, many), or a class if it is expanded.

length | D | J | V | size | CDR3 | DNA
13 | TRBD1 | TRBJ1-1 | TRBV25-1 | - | CASRGQGNTEAFF | TGTGCCAGCAGGGGACAGGGGAACACTGAAGCTTTCTTT
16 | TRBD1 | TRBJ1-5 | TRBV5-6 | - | CASSTGQVLSNQPQHF | TGTGCCAGCAGCACGGGACAGGTACTTAGCAATCAGCCCCAGCATTTT
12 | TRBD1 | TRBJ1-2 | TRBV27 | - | CASSNNRGGYTF | TGTGCCAGCAGTAACAACAGGGGTGGCTACACCTTC
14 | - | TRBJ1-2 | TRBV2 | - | CASLADRANYGYTF | TGTGCCAGCCTCGCGGACAGAGCTAACTATGGCTACACCTTC
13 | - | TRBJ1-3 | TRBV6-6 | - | CASSRRAGNTIYF | TGTGCCAGCAGTCGGAGGGCTGGAAACACCATATATTTT
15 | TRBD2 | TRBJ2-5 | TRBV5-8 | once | CASSPGLARQETQYF | TGTGCCAGCAGCCCGGGACTAGCGAGACAAGAGACCCAGTACTTC
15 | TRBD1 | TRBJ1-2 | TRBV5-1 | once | CASSEQGIANYGYTF | TGCGCCAGCAGCGAACAGGGGATAGCTAACTATGGCTACACCTTC
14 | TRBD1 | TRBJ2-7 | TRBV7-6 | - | CASSPGTGTYEQYF | TGTGCCAGCAGCCCCGGGACAGGGACGTACGAGCAGTACTTC
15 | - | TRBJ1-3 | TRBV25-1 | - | CASSEPGTSGNTIYF | TGTGCCAGCAGTGAACCCGGGACATCTGGAAACACCATATATTTT
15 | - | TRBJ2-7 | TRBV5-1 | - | CASSLATAYSYEQYF | TGCGCCAGCAGCTTGGCGACAGCATACTCCTACGAGCAGTACTTC
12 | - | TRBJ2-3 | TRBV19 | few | CASSIPPDTQYF | TGTGCCAGTAGTATCCCTCCAGATACGCAGTATTTT
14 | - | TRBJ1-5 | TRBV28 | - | CASRPPSGNQPQHF | TGTGCCAGCAGACCCCCGTCGGGCAATCAGCCCCAGCATTTT
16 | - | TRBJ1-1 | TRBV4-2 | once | CASSQILIGGNTEAFF | TGTGCCAGCAGCCAAATCCTCATCGGCGGGAACACTGAAGCTTTCTTT
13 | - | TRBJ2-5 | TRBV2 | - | CASSSREGETQYF | TGTGCCAGCAGCTCCCGGGAAGGAGAGACCCAGTACTTC
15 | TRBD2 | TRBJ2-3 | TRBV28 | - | CASSPAGGRTDTQYF | TGTGCCAGCAGTCCCGCGGGGGGCCGCACAGATACGCAGTATTTT
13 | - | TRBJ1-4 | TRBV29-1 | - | CSVGRTGNEKLFF | TGCAGCGTTGGTCGTACGGGTAATGAAAAACTGTTTTTT
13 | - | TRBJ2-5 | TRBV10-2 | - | CASIRRAGETQYF | TGCGCCAGCATTCGCAGGGCGGGGGAGACCCAGTACTTC
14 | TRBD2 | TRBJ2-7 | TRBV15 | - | CATSSGLAGNEQYF | TGTGCCACCAGCAGCGGACTAGCGGGAAACGAGCAGTACTTC
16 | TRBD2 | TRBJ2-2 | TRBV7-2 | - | CASSSAPGGRTGELFF | TGTGCCAGCAGCTCAGCCCCGGGGGGGCGCACCGGGGAGCTGTTTTTT
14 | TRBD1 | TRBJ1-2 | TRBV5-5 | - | CASSLTGSGYGYTF | TGTGCCAGCAGCCTGACAGGGTCCGGGTATGGCTACACCTTC
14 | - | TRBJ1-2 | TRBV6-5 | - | CASSYSNLREGYTF | TGTGCCAGCAGTTACTCGAATCTCCGTGAGGGCTACACCTTC
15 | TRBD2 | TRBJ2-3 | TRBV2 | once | CATQAVAGVGDTQYF | TGTGCCACCCAGGCGGTGGCGGGAGTAGGGGATACGCAGTATTTT
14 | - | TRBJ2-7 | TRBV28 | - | CASSPESRSYEQYF | TGTGCCAGCAGCCCCGAGTCTAGATCCTACGAGCAGTACTTC
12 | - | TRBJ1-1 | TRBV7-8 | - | CASSRTTTEAFF | TGTGCCAGCAGTCGGACAACGACTGAAGCTTTCTTT
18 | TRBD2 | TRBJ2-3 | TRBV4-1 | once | CASSQESETSGGADTQYF | TGCGCCAGCAGCCAAGAAAGCGAGACTAGCGGGGGGGCAGATACGCAGTATTTT
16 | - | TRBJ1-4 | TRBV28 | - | CASSFMGAGDNEKLFF | TGTGCCAGCAGTTTCATGGGGGCGGGGGATAATGAAAAACTGTTTTTT
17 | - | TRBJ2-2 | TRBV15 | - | CATSRDPPLARTGELFF | TGTGCCACCAGCAGAGATCCCCCCCTAGCGAGGACCGGGGAGCTGTTTTTT
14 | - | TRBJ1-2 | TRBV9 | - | CASSFVRGDYGYTF | TGTGCCAGCAGCTTCGTCCGGGGAGATTATGGCTACACCTTC
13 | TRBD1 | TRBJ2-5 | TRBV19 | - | CASSGDRGETQYF | TGTGCCAGTAGCGGCGACAGGGGCGAGACCCAGTACTTC
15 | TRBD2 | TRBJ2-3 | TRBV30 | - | CAWSFSGTLTDTQYF | TGTGCCTGGAGTTTTAGCGGGACTCTAACAGATACGCAGTATTTT
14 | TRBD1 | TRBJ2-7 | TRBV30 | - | CAWNQGAGPYEQYF | TGTGCCTGGAACCAGGGGGCAGGTCCCTACGAGCAGTACTTC
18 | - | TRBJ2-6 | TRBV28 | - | CASSPPRQVFTGANVLTF | TGTGCCAGCAGCCCCCCGAGACAGGTTTTCACTGGGGCCAACGTCCTGACTTTC
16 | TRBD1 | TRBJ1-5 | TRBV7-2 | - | CASSFGQGRGNQPQHF | TGTGCCAGCAGCTTCGGACAGGGACGGGGCAATCAGCCCCAGCATTTT
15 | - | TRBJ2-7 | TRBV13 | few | CASSFGGTGSYEQYF | TGTGCCAGCAGCTTCGGGGGGACAGGAAGCTACGAGCAGTACTTC
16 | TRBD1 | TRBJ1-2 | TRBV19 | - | CASSITFRQGASGYTF | TGTGCCAGTAGTATCACCTTCCGGCAGGGGGCTTCTGGCTACACCTTC
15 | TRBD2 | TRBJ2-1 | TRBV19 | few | CASSLTSGNYNEQFF | TGTGCCAGTAGCTTAACTAGCGGCAACTACAATGAGCAGTTCTTC
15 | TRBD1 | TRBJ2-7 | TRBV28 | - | CASQRPGQGIYEQYF | TGTGCCAGCCAGCGACCGGGACAGGGGATCTACGAGCAGTACTTC
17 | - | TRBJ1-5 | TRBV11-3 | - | CASSLVCSAGLYQPQHF | TGTGCCAGCAGCTTAGTTTGTTCGGCAGGGCTATATCAGCCCCAGCATTTT
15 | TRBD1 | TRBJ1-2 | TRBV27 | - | CASRPGQGHNYGYTF | TGTGCCAGCAGGCCCGGACAGGGTCATAACTATGGCTACACCTTC
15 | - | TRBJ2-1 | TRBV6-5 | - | CASRPTSSTVNEQFF | TGTGCCAGCAGACCGACTAGTAGTACTGTGAATGAGCAGTTCTTC
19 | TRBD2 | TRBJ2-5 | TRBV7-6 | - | CASSFPVPSGGGFGETQYF | TGTGCCAGCAGCTTCCCGGTCCCTAGCGGGGGAGGGTTCGGAGAGACCCAGTACTTC
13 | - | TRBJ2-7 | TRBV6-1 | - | CASSGTGINEQYF | TGTGCCAGCAGTGGTACAGGGATAAACGAGCAGTACTTC
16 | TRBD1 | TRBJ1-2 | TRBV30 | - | CAWRTRTGSLLYGATF | TGTGCCTGGCGAACGAGGACAGGGTCTTTGCTATATGGTGCAACCTTC
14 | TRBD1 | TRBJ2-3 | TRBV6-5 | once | CASSRQGGTDTQYF | TGTGCCAGCAGTCGTCAGGGGGGCACAGATACGCAGTATTTT
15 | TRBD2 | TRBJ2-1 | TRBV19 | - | CASSLSGSSYNEQFF | TGTGCCAGTAGCCTTAGCGGGAGCTCCTACAATGAGCAGTTCTTC
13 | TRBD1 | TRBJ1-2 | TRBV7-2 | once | CASSGTGFYGYTF | TGTGCCAGCAGCGGGACAGGGTTCTATGGCTACACCTTC
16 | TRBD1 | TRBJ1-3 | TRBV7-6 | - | CASSLRTRGLENTIYF | TGTGCCAGCAGCTTAAGAACCAGGGGGCTAGAAAACACCATATATTTT
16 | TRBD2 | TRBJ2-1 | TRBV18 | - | CASSAIIAGGPNEQFF | TGTGCCAGCTCAGCAATAATAGCGGGAGGGCCGAATGAGCAGTTCTTC
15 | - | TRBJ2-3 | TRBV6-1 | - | CASSELPGRGDTQYF | TGTGCCAGCAGTGAACTCCCGGGGCGGGGAGATACGCAGTATTTT
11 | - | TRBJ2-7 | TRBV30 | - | CAWDRAYEQYF | TGTGCCTGGGACAGAGCCTACGAGCAGTACTTC
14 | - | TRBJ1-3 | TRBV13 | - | CASSPGASGNTIYF | TGTGCCAGCAGCCCAGGGGCTTCTGGAAACACCATATATTTT
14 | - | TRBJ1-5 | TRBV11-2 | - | CASSMGPYDQPQHF | TGTGCCAGCAGTATGGGCCCGTACGATCAGCCCCAGCATTTT
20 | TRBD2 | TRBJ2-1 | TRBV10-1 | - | CASSDPGTSGRPNSYNEQFF | TGCGCCAGCAGTGATCCGGGGACTAGCGGGAGGCCAAATTCCTACAATGAGCAGTTCTTC
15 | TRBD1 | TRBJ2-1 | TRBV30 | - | CAWDPGTGGSNEQFF | TGTGCCTGGGACCCCGGGACAGGGGGTTCGAATGAGCAGTTCTTC
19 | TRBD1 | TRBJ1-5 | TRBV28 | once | CASSLDLGRRGRRIQPQHF | TGTGCCAGCAGTTTAGACCTGGGCAGGAGGGGGCGCCGGATACAGCCCCAGCATTTT
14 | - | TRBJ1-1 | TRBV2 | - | CASSRIATNTEAFF | TGTGCCAGCAGTAGGATAGCCACGAACACTGAAGCTTTCTTT
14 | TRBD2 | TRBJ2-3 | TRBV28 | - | CASSWLAGTDTQYF | TGTGCCAGCAGTTGGCTAGCGGGAACAGATACGCAGTATTTT
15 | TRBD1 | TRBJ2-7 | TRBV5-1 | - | CASTSTGTGGYEQYF | TGCGCCAGCACATCGACCGGGACAGGGGGCTACGAGCAGTACTTC
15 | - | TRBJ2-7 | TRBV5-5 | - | CASRVGQVISYEQYF | TGTGCCAGCAGAGTCGGTCAGGTAATCTCCTACGAGCAGTACTTC
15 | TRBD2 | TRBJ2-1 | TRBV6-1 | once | CASSERTSGSNEQFF | TGTGCCAGCAGTGAACGGACTAGTGGGAGCAATGAGCAGTTCTTC